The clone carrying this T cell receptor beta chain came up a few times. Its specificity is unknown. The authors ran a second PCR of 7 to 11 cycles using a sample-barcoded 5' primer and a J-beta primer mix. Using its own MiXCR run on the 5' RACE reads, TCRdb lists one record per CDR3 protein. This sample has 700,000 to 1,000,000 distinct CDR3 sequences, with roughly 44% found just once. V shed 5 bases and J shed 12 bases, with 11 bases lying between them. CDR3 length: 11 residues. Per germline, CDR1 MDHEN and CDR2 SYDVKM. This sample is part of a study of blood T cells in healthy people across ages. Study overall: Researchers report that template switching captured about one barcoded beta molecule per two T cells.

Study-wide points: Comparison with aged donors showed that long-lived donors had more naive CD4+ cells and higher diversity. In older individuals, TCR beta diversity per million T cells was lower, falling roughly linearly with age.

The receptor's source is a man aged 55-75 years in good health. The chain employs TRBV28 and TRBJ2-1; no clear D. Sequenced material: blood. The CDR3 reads CASSLRRGQFF. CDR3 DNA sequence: TGTGCCAGCAGTCTTCGGCGAGGGCAGTTCTTC.